The 3 T cell receptor beta chains below come from one sample, sequenced in a study of CD8 T cells in ankylosing spondylitis. TCRdb reprocessed the 5' RACE reads with MiXCR, giving one entry per CDR3 protein. This sample yields about 360,000 distinct CDR3 sequences, of which 20% are seen a single time; around 13% belongs to the top ten. Sequencing was carried out using blood, either unsorted or a sorted T cell fraction (not recorded which). Every receptor here comes from a male donor with ankylosing spondylitis or in good health (not recorded which).

This clonotype was observed a few times. The chain joins TRBV13 to TRBJ2-5, with D perhaps TRBD1 (6 bases). Trimming shortened V by 5 bases and J by 5 bases, and 15 bases separated the two germline ends. The CDR3 runs to 14 residues. The germline V gene has CDR1 PRHDT and CDR2 FYEKMQ (reference sequence). DNA of the CDR3: TGTGCCAGCAGCCTACAGGGAAGCTTGGAGACCCAGTACTTC. Translated: CASSLQGSLETQYF.

The J gene is TRBJ2-7, the V gene TRBV10-3; 7 bases map to TRBD2. The CDR3 totals 12 residues. Germline V CDR1 and CDR2: ENHRY, SYGVKD. The V gene end was trimmed by 10 bases and the J gene end by 3 bases; junction bases not matched to a gene: 6. In DNA, the CDR3 is TGTGCCAGTCTTTCTAGCGGCTACGAGCAGTACTTC. Amino acids: CASLSSGYEQYF.

The rearrangement uses TRBV11-2 and TRBJ2-3; either TRBD1 or TRBD2 may supply D (5 bases each). The CDR3 covers 15 residues. Trimming took off 5 bases at V and 5 bases at J, with 17 bases between the two ends. Germline V gives CDR1 SGHAT, CDR2 FQNNGV. CDR3 residues: CASSPRGQGGDTQYF. DNA of the CDR3: TGTGCCAGCAGCCCCCGCGGACAAGGAGGAGATACGCAGTATTTT. Using reference TRBV11-2 and TRBJ2-3 for the parts outside the CDR3, the full variable domain is EAGVAQSPRYKIIEKRQSVAFWCNPISGHATLYWYQQILGQGPKLLIQFQNNGVVDDSQLPKDRFSAERLKGVDSTLKIQPAKLEDSAVYLCASSPRGQGGDTQYFGPGTRLTVL.